Given below is one T cell receptor beta chain in context. The data were taken from a study of T-cell reconstitution after alpha-beta-depleted transplantation in children. Deletions cut 2 bases from V and 7 bases from J, with 9 bases between. This CDR3 spans 13 amino acids. The authors prepared the TCRbeta library with unique molecular identifiers. TCRdb itself ran the PCR reads through MiXCR, one entry per CDR3 protein. The table shows hundreds of thousands of distinct CDR3 sequences, with 8% to 9.5% occurring only once. The chain joins TRBV12-3 or TRBV12-4 to TRBJ2-1; the D call may be TRBD1 or TRBD2 (5 bases each). The receptor was isolated from a human donor who donated a stem cell graft to a child with acute lymphoblastic leukemia. The sample in question was PBMCs from the stem cell graft donor, obtained from the stem cell graft. CDR3 sequence reads: CASSLSWGNEQFF. In nucleotides, the CDR3 is TGTGCCAGCAGTTTAAGTTGGGGGAATGAGCAGTTCTTC.